This note documents a single T cell receptor (beta chain) sequence. The sample originates from a study of T cell changes during pregnancy in multiple sclerosis. The length of the CDR3 is 17 residues. The V segment lost 4 bases and the J segment 3 bases; nucleotides outside the gene matches: 15. Germline CDR1 is SGHRS and CDR2 is YFSETQ. Data came from immunoSEQ multiplex PCR; TCRdb stores just in-frame clones and leaves some out. The repertoire includes 56,000 or so clones, around nine tenths of them detected once, and 2.2% sits in the top ten. The genes are TRBV5-1 and TRBJ1-1; TRBD1 matches at 7 bases. The starting material was peripheral blood, obtained in the first trimester of pregnancy. This clonotype was obtained from a female donor in good health, enrolled as a control in a pregnancy study. CDR3 nucleotides: TGCGCCAGCAGCGGGGGCCCGGGACAGCGGCATGACACTGAAGCTTTCTTT. Its translation: CASSGGPGQRHDTEAFF.